This record covers a single T cell receptor beta chain. The data stem from a study of CD4 and CD8 cells across lung adenocarcinoma regions. TCRdb recomputed calls from the PCR reads with MiXCR, one row per CDR3 protein. Of about 12,000 distinct CDR3 sequences listed, approximately 50% are singletons. Samples came from patients with localized non-small cell lung adenocarcinoma. CDR3 length: 14 amino acids. CDR1 is ENHRY and CDR2 is SYGVKD in the germline V gene. Sequenced: CD8+ T cells from the margin of a lung tumor. The chain combines TRBV10-3 with TRBJ2-1; a weak D match, TRBD1 (5 bases). The J call is in doubt because the DNA end fits TRBJ2-5 better. The sequence derives from a male donor with lung adenocarcinoma. The CD4 and CD8 labels of this study may be unreliable. CDR3 sequence reads: CAISVAGSQETQYF. The CDR3 nucleotides read TGTGCCATCAGTGTGGCAGGGTCCCAAGAGACCCAGTACTTC.